This T cell receptor (beta chain) derives from a study of CD8 T cells in Susac syndrome. Findings of the study overall: Clonal expansion involving Susac CD8+ cells peaked in TEMRA cells and active patients.

V lost 0 bases to trimming and J lost 4 bases; unmatched junction nucleotides: 4. Per germline, CDR1 KGHDR and CDR2 SFDVKD. The CDR3 is 16 amino acids. RNA totalling about 0.45 to 1 ug underwent reverse transcription with random hexamers. Across 54 Vbeta and 13 Jbeta, immunoSEQ multiplex PCR amplified TCR beta CDR3. MiXCR, run by TCRdb on the immunoSEQ multiplex PCR reads, gives a single entry per CDR3 protein. The data show about 120,000 distinct CDR3 sequences, with around 94% seen just once and around 0.21% held by the top ten. As to this clonotype: Its antigen is still unknown.

The sample consisted of CD8+ T cells from PBMCs. V usage is TRBV24-1 and J usage is TRBJ2-3; 9 bases are shared with TRBD1. This TCR was recovered from a human donor with Susac syndrome. The CDR3 region is CATSDLKQGASDTQYF. The CDR3 nucleotides read TGTGCCACCAGTGATTTGAAACAGGGGGCATCAGATACGCAGTATTTT.